The rows below give T cell receptor beta chains drawn from one sample of a study of molecular identifiers for immune sequencing clone quantification. One entry per CDR3 protein, called by TCRdb with MiXCR from the PCR reads. The table lists about half a million distinct CDR3 sequences, around 23% of them singletons. The sequenced sample was naive CD8+ T cells from blood, with Jurkat cell RNA spiked in. The source is a human donor in good health. Some libraries in this study had Jurkat cell RNA spiked in. Each CDR3 is given with its conserved first and last residue.

J gene	V gene	CDR3 protein
TRBJ1-1	TRBV7-6	CASSSSREEELNTEAFF
TRBJ2-2	TRBV7-6	CASSPVRGDSTGELFF
TRBJ2-7	TRBV28	CAGTSGVIGDEQYF
TRBJ1-1	TRBV20-1	CSARWAGKNTEAFF
TRBJ2-1	TRBV3-1	CASSQKWFGGILDNEQFF
TRBJ1-3	TRBV7-9	CASSPPRVERAGETIYF
TRBJ2-3	TRBV3-1	CASSQGPRLAGRTDTQYF
TRBJ1-3	TRBV28	CASSYSTTGGSLGDSGNTIYF
TRBJ2-1	TRBV19	CASSIFTGVNDEQFF
TRBJ1-1	TRBV6-1	CASRDRNMNTEASF
TRBJ2-7	TRBV28	CASSTKNLLAGRSYEQYF
TRBJ2-6	TRBV11-3	CASSPGDRVSGANVLTF
TRBJ2-3	TRBV12-3/TRBV12-4	CASSLGFGEDTQYF
TRBJ1-1	TRBV2	CASSESLVGGFDGTEAFF
TRBJ1-5	TRBV4-1	CASSLRVLQGMGYSNQPQHF
TRBJ1-2	TRBV24-1	CAANRLMYTF
TRBJ2-3	TRBV5-4	CASSLGTSGYTDTQYF
TRBJ2-3	TRBV20-1	CGARGLANTEVVASTSYF
TRBJ2-7	TRBV27	CAGSLSWGREQYF
TRBJ1-2	TRBV3-1	CASSQVSGTGYGYTF
TRBJ2-3	TRBV7-9	CASSLGDRETSMLTDTQYF
TRBJ2-7	TRBV4-3	CASSQDWRVLSYEQYF
TRBJ2-3	TRBV7-9	CASSFEADTQYF
TRBJ2-2	TRBV20-1	CSAVQGNTGELFF
TRBJ2-3	TRBV14	CASSQEKVGSDTQYF
TRBJ1-5	TRBV2	CASSELNARGNQPQHF